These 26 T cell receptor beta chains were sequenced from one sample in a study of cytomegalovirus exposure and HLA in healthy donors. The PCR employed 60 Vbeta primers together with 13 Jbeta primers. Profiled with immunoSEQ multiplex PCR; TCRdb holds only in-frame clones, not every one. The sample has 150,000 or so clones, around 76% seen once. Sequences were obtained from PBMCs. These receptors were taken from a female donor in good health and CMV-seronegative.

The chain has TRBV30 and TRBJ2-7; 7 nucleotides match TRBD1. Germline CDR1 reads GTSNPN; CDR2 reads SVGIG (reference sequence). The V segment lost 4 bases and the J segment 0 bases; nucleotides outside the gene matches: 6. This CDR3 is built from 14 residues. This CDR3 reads CAWTTGVPSYEQYF. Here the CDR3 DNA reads TGTGCCTGGACCACAGGGGTCCCCTCCTACGAGCAGTACTTC.

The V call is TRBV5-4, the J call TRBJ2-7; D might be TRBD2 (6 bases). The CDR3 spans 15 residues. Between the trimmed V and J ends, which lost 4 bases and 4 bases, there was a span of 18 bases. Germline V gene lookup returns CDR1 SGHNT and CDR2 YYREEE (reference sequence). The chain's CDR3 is CASSPTSRSGYEQYF. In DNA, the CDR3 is TGTGCCAGCAGCCCCACTAGCCGATCAGGGTACGAGCAGTACTTC.

The CDR3 loop is CASSPDYYGYTF. CDR3 bases: TGTGCCAGCAGTCCCGACTACTATGGCTACACCTTC. The chain joins TRBV2 to TRBJ1-2, with unresolved D. Germline V lookup: CDR1 SNHLY, CDR2 FYNNEI. Trimming left V 5 bases short and J 3 bases short, with 7 bases between. This CDR3 comprises 12 residues.

In nucleotides, the CDR3 is TGTGCCAGCTCCGGGGGGACGAACACCGGGGAGCTGTTTTTT. Translation: CASSGGTNTGELFF. J is TRBJ2-2 and V is TRBV19, with TRBD2 identical over 7 bases. J lost 0 bases, V lost 9 bases, and 4 bases had no gene match. Germline V CDR1 and CDR2: LNHDA, SQIVND (reference sequence). This CDR3 is built from 14 residues.

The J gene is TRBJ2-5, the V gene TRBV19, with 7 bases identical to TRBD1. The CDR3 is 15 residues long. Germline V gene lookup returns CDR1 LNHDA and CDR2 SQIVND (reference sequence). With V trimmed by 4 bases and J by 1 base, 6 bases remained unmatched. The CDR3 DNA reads TGTGCCAGTAGTACCGACAGGGCGTTCCAAGAGACCCAGTACTTC. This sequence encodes CASSTDRAFQETQYF. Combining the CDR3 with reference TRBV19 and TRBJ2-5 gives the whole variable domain DGGITQSPKYLFRKEGQNVTLSCEQNLNHDAMYWYRQDPGQGLRLIYYSQIVNDFQKGDIAEGYSVSREKKESFPLTVTSAQKNPTAFYLCASSTDRAFQETQYFGPGTRLLVL.

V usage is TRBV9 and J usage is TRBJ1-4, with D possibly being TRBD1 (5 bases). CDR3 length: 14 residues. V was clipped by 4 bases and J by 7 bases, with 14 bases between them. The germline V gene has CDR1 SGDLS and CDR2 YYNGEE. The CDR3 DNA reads TGTGCCAGCAGCTTGGGGCAGGGAGGTGAAAAACTGTTTTTT. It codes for CASSLGQGGEKLFF. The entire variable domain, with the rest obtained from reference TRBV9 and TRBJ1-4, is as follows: DSGVTQTPKHLITATGQRVTLRCSPRSGDLSVYWYQQSLDQGLQFLIQYYNGEERAKGNILERFSAQQFPDLHSELNLSSLELGDSALYFCASSLGQGGEKLFFGSGTQLSVL.

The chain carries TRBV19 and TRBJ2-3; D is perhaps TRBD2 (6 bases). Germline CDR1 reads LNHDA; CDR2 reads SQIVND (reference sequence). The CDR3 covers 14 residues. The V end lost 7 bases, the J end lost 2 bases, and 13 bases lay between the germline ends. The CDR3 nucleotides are TGTGCCAGTAAGGCGGGACCTCACACAGATACGCAGTATTTT. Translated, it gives CASKAGPHTDTQYF.

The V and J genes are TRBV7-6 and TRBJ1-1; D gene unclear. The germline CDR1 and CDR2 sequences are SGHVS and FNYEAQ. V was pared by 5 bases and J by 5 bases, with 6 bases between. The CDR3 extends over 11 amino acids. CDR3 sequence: CASSPGTEAFF. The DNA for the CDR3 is TGTGCCAGCAGCCCCGGGACTGAAGCTTTCTTT. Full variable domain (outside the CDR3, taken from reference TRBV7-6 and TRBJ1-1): GAGVSQSPRYKVTKRGQDVALRCDPISGHVSLYWYRQALGQGPEFLTYFNYEAQQDKSGLPNDRFSAERPEGSISTLTIQRTEQRDSAMYRCASSPGTEAFFGQGTRLTVV.

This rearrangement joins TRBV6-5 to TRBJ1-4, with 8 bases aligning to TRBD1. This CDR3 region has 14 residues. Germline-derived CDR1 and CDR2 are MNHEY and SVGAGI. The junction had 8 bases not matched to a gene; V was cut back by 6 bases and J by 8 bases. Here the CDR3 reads CASSRTGLGEKLFF. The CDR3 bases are TGTGCCAGCAGCCGGACAGGGTTGGGGGAAAAACTGTTTTTT.

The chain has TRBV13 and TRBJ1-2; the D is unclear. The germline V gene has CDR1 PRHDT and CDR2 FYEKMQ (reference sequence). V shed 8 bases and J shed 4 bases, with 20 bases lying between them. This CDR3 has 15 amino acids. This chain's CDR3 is CASGPRAGAGYGYTF. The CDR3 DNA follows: TGTGCCAGCGGGCCCAGAGCAGGAGCGGGCTATGGCTACACCTTC.

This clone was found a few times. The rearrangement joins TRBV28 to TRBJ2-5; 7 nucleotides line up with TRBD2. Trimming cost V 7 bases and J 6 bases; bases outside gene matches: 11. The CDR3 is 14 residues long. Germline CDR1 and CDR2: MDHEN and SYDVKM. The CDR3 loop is CASTGLGVIQTQYF. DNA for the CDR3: TGTGCCAGCACCGGACTAGGAGTGATACAGACCCAGTACTTC. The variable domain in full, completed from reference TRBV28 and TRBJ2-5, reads DVKVTQSSRYLVKRTGEKVFLECVQDMDHENMFWYRQDPGLGLRLIYFSYDVKMKEKGDIPEGYSVSREKKERFSLILESASTNQTSMYLCASTGLGVIQTQYFGPGTRLLVL.

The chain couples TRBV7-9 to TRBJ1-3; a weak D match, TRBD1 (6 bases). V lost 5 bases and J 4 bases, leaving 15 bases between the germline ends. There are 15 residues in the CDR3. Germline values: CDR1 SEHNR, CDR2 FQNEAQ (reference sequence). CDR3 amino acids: CASSARGTSGNTIYF. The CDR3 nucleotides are TGTGCCAGCAGCGCACGTGGGACATCCGGAAACACCATATATTTT.

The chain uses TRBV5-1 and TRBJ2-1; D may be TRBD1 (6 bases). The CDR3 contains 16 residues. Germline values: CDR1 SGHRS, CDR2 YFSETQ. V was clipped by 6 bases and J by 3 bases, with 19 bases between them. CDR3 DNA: TGCGCCAGCAACATGAGGGGGTTGGCCGGCTACAATGAGCAGTTCTTC. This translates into CASNMRGLAGYNEQFF.

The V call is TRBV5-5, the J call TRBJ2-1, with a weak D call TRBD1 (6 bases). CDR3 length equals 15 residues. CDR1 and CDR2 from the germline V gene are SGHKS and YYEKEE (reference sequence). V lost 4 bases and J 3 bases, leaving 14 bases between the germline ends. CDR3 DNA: TGTGCCAGCAGCCAACAGGGTGGGAACTACAATGAGCAGTTCTTC. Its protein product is CASSQQGGNYNEQFF.

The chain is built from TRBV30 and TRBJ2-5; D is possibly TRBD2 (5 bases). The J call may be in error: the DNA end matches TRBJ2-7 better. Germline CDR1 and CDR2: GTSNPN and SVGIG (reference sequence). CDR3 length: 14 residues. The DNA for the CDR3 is TGTGCCTGGAGTGTAAGCGGACGGAACTACGAGCAGTACTTC. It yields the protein CAWSVSGRNYEQYF.

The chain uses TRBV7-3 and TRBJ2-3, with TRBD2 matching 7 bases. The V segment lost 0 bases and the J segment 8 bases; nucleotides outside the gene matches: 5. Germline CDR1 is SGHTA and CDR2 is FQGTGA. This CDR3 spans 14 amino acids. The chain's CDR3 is CASSLTSGISTQYF. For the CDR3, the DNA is TGTGCCAGCAGCTTAACGAGCGGGATCTCTACGCAGTATTTT.

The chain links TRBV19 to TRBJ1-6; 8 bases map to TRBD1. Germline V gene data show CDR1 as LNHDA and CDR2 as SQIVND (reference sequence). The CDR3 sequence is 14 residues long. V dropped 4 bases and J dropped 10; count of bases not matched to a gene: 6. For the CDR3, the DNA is TGTGCCAGTAGTACGACAGGGGTAAGATCACCCCTCCACTTT. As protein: CASSTTGVRSPLHF.

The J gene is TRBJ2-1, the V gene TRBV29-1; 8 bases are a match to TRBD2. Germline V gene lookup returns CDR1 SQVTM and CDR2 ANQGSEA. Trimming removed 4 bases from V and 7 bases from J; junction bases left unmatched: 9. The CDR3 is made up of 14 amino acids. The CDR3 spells CSVVGTSRDNEQFF. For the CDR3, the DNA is TGCAGCGTTGTCGGGACTAGTAGGGATAATGAGCAGTTCTTC.

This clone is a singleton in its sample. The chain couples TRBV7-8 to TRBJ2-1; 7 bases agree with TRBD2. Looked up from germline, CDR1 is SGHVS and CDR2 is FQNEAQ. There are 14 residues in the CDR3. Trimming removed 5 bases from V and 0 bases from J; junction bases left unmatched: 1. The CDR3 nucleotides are TGTGCCAGCAGCACGGGAGGCTCCTACAATGAGCAGTTCTTC. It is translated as CASSTGGSYNEQFF. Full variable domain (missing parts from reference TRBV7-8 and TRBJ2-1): GAGVSQSPRYKVAKRGQDVALRCDPISGHVSLFWYQQALGQGPEFLTYFQNEAQLDKSGLPSDRFFAERPEGSVSTLKIQRTQQEDSAVYLCASSTGGSYNEQFFGPGTRLTVL.

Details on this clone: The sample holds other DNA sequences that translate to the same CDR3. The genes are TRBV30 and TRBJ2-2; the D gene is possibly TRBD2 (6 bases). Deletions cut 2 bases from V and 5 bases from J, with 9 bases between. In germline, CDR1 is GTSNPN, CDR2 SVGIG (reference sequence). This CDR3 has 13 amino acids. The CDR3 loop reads CAWSLGRTGELFF. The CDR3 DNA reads TGTGCCTGGAGTCTTGGGAGGACCGGGGAGCTGTTTTTT.

The CDR3 reads CASSPSPGDGYTF. CDR3 sequence (DNA): TGTGCCAGCAGCCCATCACCAGGGGACGGCTACACCTTC. The chain couples TRBV7-3 to TRBJ1-2; TRBD1 might be the D (6 bases). Trimming removed 5 bases at V and 8 bases at J, with 15 bases between. Germline V gene sequence: CDR1 SGHTA, CDR2 FQGTGA. The CDR3 loop spans 13 amino acids.

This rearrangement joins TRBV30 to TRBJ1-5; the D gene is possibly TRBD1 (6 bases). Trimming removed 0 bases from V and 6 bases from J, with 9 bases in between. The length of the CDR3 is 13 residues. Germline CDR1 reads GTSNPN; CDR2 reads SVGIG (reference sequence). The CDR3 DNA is TGTGCCTGGAGTGTACTGGGGGCTCAGCCCCAGCATTTT. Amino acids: CAWSVLGAQPQHF.

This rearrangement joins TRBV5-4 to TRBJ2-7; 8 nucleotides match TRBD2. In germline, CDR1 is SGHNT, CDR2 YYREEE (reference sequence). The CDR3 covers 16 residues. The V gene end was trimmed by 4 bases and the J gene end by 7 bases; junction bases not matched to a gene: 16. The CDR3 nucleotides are TGTGCCAGCAGCCATCTTTTTCTTGCGGGAGGACGAGAGCAGTACTTC. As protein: CASSHLFLAGGREQYF.

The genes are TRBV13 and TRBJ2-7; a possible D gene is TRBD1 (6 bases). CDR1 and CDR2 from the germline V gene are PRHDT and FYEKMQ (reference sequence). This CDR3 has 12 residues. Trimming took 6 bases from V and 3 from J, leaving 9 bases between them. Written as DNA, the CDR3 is TGTGCCAGCAGTATGACAGGCTACGAGCAGTACTTC. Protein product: CASSMTGYEQYF. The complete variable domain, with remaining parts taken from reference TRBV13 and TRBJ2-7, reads AAGVIQSPRHLIKEKRETATLKCYPIPRHDTVYWYQQGPGQDPQFLISFYEKMQSDKGSIPDRFSAQQFSDYHSELNMSSLELGDSALYFCASSMTGYEQYFGPGTRLTVT.

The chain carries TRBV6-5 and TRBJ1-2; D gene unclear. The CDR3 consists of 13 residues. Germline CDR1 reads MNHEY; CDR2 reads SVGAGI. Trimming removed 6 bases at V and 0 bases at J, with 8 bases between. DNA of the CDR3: TGTGCCAGCAGCGACACAGCTAACTATGGCTACACCTTC. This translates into CASSDTANYGYTF.

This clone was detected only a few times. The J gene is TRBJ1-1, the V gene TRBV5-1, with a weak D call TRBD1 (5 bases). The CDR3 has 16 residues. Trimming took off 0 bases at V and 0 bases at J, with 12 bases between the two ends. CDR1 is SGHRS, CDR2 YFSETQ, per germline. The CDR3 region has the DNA TGCGCCAGCAGCTTGGCCCAGGGCAGCATGAACACTGAAGCTTTCTTT. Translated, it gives CASSLAQGSMNTEAFF.